This T cell receptor beta chain was identified in a study of blood T cell repertoires in COVID-19. Whole-study context: Samples came from the United States, Italy and Spain, spanning acute and convalescent COVID-19.

Profiled with immunoSEQ multiplex PCR; TCRdb holds only in-frame clones, not every one. This sample has 250,000 to 350,000 clones; 70% to 90% occur once, and the top ten carry less than 6%. This CDR3 comprises 11 residues. Looked up from germline, CDR1 is DFQATT and CDR2 is SNEGSKA (reference sequence). V lost 4 bases and J 2 bases, leaving 5 bases between the germline ends. The origin of this receptor is a woman aged 25-40 years who had recovered from COVID-19. The sample was PBMCs or T cells enriched from blood (not recorded which). The rearrangement uses TRBV20-1 and TRBJ1-1; D is unclear. In DNA form, the CDR3 reads TGCAGTGCTATCCGTAACACTGAAGCTTTCTTT. It codes for CSAIRNTEAFF.